These T cell receptor beta chains were read from a single sample in a study of CD8 T cells in ankylosing spondylitis. Using its own MiXCR run on the 5' RACE reads, TCRdb lists one record per CDR3 protein. The table includes 150,000 to 200,000 distinct CDR3 sequences, 9.5% to 15% detected once. Sequenced sample: blood, either unsorted or a sorted T cell fraction (not recorded which). Receptor source: a male donor with ankylosing spondylitis or in good health (not recorded which). Each CDR3 is given with its conserved first and last residue. A D gene is named only where the DNA matches it firmly.

d_call: TRBD2
j_call: TRBJ2-7
v_call: TRBV4-1
cdr3_aa: CASSLSSSGSYEQYF

d_call: .
j_call: TRBJ1-2
v_call: TRBV12-3/TRBV12-4
cdr3_aa: CASSSDYYGYTF

d_call: TRBD2
j_call: TRBJ2-7
v_call: TRBV20-1
cdr3_aa: CSAYSGVSSYEQYF

d_call: TRBD1
j_call: TRBJ2-7
v_call: TRBV5-4
cdr3_aa: CASSLTGGLFEQYF

d_call: TRBD1
j_call: TRBJ2-1
v_call: TRBV15
cdr3_aa: CAAGTGSSYNEQFF

d_call: TRBD1
j_call: TRBJ2-3
v_call: TRBV29-1
cdr3_aa: CSVRTPGQGPDTQYF

d_call: .
j_call: TRBJ1-2
v_call: TRBV4-2
cdr3_aa: CASSQEGFTEPYGYTF

d_call: .
j_call: TRBJ1-2
v_call: TRBV27
cdr3_aa: CASSLSKSYGYTF

d_call: .
j_call: TRBJ2-1
v_call: TRBV20-1
cdr3_aa: CSATKVGVTFYNEQFF

d_call: .
j_call: TRBJ2-3
v_call: TRBV19
cdr3_aa: CASSPRLVGGTDTQYF

d_call: .
j_call: TRBJ1-5
v_call: TRBV27
cdr3_aa: CASSLGSGSQPQHF

d_call: .
j_call: TRBJ2-3
v_call: TRBV27
cdr3_aa: CASSLNVGKGRDTQYF

d_call: .
j_call: TRBJ2-1
v_call: TRBV5-1
cdr3_aa: CASSLLQGHEQFF

d_call: TRBD1
j_call: TRBJ2-7
v_call: TRBV11-2
cdr3_aa: CASSTGTGMSYEQYF

d_call: TRBD2
j_call: TRBJ2-5
v_call: TRBV6-5
cdr3_aa: CASSYPDLAGGGKETQYF

d_call: .
j_call: TRBJ1-4
v_call: TRBV11-2
cdr3_aa: CASSTTDLNEKLFF

d_call: .
j_call: TRBJ1-1
v_call: TRBV27
cdr3_aa: CASSLGVAREAFF

d_call: .
j_call: TRBJ1-5
v_call: TRBV6-5
cdr3_aa: CASSYDGYSNQPQHF

d_call: .
j_call: TRBJ2-7
v_call: TRBV28
cdr3_aa: CASSTTGSEQYF

d_call: .
j_call: TRBJ2-1
v_call: TRBV28
cdr3_aa: CASHTAFEQFF

d_call: .
j_call: TRBJ2-7
v_call: TRBV5-1
cdr3_aa: CASSLLPSDEQYF

d_call: TRBD1
j_call: TRBJ2-6
v_call: TRBV20-1
cdr3_aa: CSARVGTGDPFWSGANVLTF

d_call: .
j_call: TRBJ2-1
v_call: TRBV7-8
cdr3_aa: CASSLLPGRVASSYNEQFF

d_call: .
j_call: TRBJ1-1
v_call: TRBV19
cdr3_aa: CASSIPGTVNTEAFF

d_call: .
j_call: TRBJ2-1
v_call: TRBV5-6
cdr3_aa: CASRPEGVSYNEQFF

d_call: .
j_call: TRBJ2-7
v_call: TRBV6-5
cdr3_aa: CASSYAVGEINYEQYF

d_call: TRBD1
j_call: TRBJ2-7
v_call: TRBV5-1
cdr3_aa: CASSPGQGAVEQYF

d_call: .
j_call: TRBJ1-1
v_call: TRBV12-3/TRBV12-4
cdr3_aa: CASSVSLGTEAFF

d_call: TRBD1
j_call: TRBJ1-1
v_call: TRBV12-3/TRBV12-4
cdr3_aa: CASSTGATEAFF